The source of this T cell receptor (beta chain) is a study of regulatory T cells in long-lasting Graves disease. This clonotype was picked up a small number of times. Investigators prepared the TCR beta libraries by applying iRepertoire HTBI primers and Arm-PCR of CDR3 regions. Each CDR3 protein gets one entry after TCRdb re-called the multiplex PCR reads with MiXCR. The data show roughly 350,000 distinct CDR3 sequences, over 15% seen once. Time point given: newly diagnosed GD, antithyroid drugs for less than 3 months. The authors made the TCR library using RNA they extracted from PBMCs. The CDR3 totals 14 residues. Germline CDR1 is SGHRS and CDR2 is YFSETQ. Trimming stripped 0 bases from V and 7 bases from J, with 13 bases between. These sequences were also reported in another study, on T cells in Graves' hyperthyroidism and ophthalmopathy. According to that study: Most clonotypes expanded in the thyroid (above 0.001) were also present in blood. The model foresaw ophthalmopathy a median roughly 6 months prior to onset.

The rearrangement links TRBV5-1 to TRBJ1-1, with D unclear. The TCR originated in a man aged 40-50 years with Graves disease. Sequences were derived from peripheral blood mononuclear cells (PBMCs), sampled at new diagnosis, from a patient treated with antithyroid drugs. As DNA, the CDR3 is TGCGCCAGCAGCTTGGGGGTCAACAGTGTTGAAGCTTTCTTT. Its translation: CASSLGVNSVEAFF.